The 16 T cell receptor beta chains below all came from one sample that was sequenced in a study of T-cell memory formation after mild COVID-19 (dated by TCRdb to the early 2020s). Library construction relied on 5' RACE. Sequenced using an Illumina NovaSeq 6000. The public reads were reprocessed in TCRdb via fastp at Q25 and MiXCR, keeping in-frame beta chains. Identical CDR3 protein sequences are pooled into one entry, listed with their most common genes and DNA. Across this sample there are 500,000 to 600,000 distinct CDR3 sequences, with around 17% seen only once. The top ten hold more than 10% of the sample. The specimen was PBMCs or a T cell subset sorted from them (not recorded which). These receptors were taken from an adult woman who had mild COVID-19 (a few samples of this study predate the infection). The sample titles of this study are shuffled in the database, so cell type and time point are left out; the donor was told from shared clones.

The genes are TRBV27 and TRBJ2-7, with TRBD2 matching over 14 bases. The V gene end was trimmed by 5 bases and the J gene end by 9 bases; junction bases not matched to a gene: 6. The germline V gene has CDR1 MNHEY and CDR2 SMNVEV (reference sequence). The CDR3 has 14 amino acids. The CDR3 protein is CASSPGTSGSAQYF. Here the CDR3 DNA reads TGTGCCAGCAGTCCCGGGACTAGCGGGAGCGCGCAGTACTTC.

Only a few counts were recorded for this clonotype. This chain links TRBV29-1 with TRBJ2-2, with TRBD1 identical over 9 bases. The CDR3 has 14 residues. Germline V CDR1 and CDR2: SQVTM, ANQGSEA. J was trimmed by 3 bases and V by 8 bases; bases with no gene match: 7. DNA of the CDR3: TGCAGCATAAGGACAGGGGTGGACACCGGGGAGCTGTTTTTT. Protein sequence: CSIRTGVDTGELFF.

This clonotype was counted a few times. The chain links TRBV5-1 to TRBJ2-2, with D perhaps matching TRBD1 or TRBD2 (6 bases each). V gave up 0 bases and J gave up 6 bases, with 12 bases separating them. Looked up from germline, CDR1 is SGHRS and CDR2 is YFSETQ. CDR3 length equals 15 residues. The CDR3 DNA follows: TGCGCCAGCAGCTTGGTGTCGGGGGCTTCCGGGGAGCTGTTTTTT. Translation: CASSLVSGASGELFF.

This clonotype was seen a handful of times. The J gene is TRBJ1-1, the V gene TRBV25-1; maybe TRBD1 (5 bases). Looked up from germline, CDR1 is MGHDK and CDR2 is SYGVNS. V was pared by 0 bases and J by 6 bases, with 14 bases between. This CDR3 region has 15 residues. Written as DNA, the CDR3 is TGTGCCAGCAGTGAATATCGAACAGGACCATCTGAAGCTTTCTTT. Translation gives CASSEYRTGPSEAFF.

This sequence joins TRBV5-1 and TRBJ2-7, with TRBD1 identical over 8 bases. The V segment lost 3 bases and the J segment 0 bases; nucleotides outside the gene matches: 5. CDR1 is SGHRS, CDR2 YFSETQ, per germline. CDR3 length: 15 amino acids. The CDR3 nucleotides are TGCGCCAGCAGCTCCGGGACAGGCCTCTCCTACGAGCAGTACTTC. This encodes CASSSGTGLSYEQYF.

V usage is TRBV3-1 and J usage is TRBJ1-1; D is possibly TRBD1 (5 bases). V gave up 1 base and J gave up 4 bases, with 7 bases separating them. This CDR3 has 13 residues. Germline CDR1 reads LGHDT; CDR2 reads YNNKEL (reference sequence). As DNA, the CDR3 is TGTGCCAGCAGCCAAGGGGGGTTCACTGAAGCTTTCTTT. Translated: CASSQGGFTEAFF.

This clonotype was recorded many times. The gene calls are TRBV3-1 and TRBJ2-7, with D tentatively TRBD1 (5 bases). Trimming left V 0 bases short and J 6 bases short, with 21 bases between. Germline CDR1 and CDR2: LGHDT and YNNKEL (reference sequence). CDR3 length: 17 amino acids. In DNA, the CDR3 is TGTGCCAGCAGCCAAGAGGTCGCAGGGTTCTTTTCGGCCGAGCAGTACTTC. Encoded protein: CASSQEVAGFFSAEQYF.

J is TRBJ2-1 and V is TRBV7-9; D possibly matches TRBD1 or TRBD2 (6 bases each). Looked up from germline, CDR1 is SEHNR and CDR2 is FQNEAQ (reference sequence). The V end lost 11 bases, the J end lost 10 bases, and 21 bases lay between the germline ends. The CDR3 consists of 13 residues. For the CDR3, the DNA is TGTGCCCCAGCCCAGACACAGGGAGGAGAGCAGTTCTTC. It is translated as CAPAQTQGGEQFF.

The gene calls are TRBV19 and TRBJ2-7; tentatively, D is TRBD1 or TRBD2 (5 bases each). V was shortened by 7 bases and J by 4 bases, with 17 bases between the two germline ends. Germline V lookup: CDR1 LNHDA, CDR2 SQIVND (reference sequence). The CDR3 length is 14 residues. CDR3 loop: CASTARRGRYEQYF. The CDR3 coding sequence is TGTGCCAGTACGGCCCGCCGGGGCCGGTACGAGCAGTACTTC.

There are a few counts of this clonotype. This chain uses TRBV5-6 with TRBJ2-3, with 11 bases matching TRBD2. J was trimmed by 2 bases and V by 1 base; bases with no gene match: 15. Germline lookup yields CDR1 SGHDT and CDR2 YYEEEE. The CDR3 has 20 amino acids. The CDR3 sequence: CASSLSAWASGRPITDTQYF. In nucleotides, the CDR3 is TGTGCCAGCAGCTTGTCCGCCTGGGCTAGCGGGAGGCCAATCACAGATACGCAGTATTTT. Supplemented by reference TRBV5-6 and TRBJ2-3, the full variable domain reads DAGVTQSPTHLIKTRGQQVTLRCSPKSGHDTVSWYQQALGQGPQFIFQYYEEEERQRGNFPDRFSGHQFPNYSSELNVNALLLGDSALYLCASSLSAWASGRPITDTQYFGPGTRLTVL.

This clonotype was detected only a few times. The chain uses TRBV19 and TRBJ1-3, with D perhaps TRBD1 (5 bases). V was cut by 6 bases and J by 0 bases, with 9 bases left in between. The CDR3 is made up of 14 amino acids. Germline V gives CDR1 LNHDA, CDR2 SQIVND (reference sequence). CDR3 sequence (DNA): TGTGCCAGTAGCATACAGGACTCTGGAAACACCATATATTTT. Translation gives CASSIQDSGNTIYF.

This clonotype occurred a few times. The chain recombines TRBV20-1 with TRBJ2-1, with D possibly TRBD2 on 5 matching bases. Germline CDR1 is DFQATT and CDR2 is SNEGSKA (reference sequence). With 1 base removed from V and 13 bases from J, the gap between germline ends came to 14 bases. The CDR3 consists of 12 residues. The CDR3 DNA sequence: TGCAGTGCTAGAGGATCTCCAGCGGTACAGTTCTTC. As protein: CSARGSPAVQFF.

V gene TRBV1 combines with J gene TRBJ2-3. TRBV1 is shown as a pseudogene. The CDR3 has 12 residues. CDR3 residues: CTSRRVTDTQYF. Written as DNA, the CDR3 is TGCACCAGCAGACGCGTCACAGATACGCAGTATTTT.

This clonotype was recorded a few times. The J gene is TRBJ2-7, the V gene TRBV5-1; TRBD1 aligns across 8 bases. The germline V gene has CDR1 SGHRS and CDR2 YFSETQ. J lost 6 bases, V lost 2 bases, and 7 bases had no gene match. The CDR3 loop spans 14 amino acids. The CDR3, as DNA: TGCGCCAGCAGCTTCGGTGACAGGGGAGGCGAGCAGTACTTC. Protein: CASSFGDRGGEQYF.

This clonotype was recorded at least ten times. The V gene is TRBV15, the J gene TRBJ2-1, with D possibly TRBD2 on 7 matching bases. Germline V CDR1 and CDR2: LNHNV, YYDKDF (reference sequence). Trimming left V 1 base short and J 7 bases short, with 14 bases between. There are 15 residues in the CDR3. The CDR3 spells CATSRVGGARNEQFF. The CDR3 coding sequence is TGTGCCACCAGCAGAGTTGGGGGGGCCAGGAATGAGCAGTTCTTC.

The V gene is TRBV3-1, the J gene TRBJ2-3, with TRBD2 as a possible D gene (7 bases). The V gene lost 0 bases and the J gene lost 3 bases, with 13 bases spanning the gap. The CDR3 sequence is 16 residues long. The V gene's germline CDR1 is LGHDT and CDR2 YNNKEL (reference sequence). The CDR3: CASSQDRGGWTDTQYF. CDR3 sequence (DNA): TGTGCCAGCAGCCAAGATAGGGGGGGCTGGACAGATACGCAGTATTTT.